This T cell receptor (beta chain) was obtained from a study of T cells in Graves' hyperthyroidism and ophthalmopathy. Whole-study findings and limits: Ophthalmopathy onset followed model prediction by a median approximately seven months.

On the basis of clinical symptoms, serum thyroxine and TRAb, thyroid ultrasound and orbital computed tomography, diagnoses were made. Source material for PBMCs was about 10 ml fresh peripheral blood. Using RNA transcripts as the source, TCR beta CDR3 regions were amplified. The HTBI set primed first-round TCR CDR3 RT-PCR. TCRdb ran MiXCR on the multiplex PCR reads and lists one entry per CDR3 protein. The data contain 380,000 or so distinct CDR3 sequences, approximately 14% of them singletons. On this clonotype: What it binds is unknown.

Deletions cut 4 bases from V and 5 bases from J, with 18 bases between. Germline loops: CDR1 SGHRS, CDR2 YFSETQ. This CDR3 has 15 amino acids. The TCR comes from a woman aged 25 to 45 with Graves' hyperthyroidism. The sequencing input was blood. The chain uses TRBV5-1 and TRBJ2-5; D assignment may be TRBD1 or TRBD2 (7 bases each). This chain's CDR3 is CASSLGRTGGETQYF. As DNA, the CDR3 is TGCGCCAGCAGCCTCGGGAGGACAGGAGGGGAGACCCAGTACTTC.